This entry lists 32 T cell receptor beta chains sequenced from one sample in a study of blood T cells in healthy people across ages (dated by TCRdb to 2014 to 2015). Library generation was performed with 5' RACE. Reads for this sample came from an Illumina HiSeq 2500. A second PCR of about 7 to 12 cycles was run with a J-beta primer mix and a sample-barcoded 5' primer. In-frame beta chains were kept once TCRdb had trimmed the public reads at Q25 with fastp and called clones with MiXCR. Each record represents a unique CDR3 protein, reported with the most common genes and DNA among its rows. This sample holds around 1,500,000 distinct CDR3 sequences; roughly 27% were observed only once. In total, the top ten clones hold about 8% of the sample. The sequencing input was blood. The receptor source for this set is a woman aged 25 to 45 in good health.

This chain connects TRBV6-5 to TRBJ2-3; 10 bases match TRBD2. This CDR3 has 14 amino acids. The germline gives CDR1 MNHEY, CDR2 SVGAGI. Trimming took 6 bases from V and 6 from J; bases not matched to a gene: 6. The CDR3 sequence is CASRGTSVGDTQYF. The CDR3, as DNA: TGTGCCAGCAGGGGGACTAGCGTTGGGGATACGCAGTATTTT.

Turning to this clonotype: The junction departs from the called germline gene at one end, perhaps through a read error. The chain has TRBV5-4 and TRBJ2-3; no clear D gene. From germline, CDR1 is SGHNT and CDR2 YYREEE (reference sequence). This CDR3 has 14 residues. The CDR3 DNA is TGTGCCAGCAACTTGGCTGTGAGCACAGATACGCAGTATTTT. Amino acid sequence: CASNLAVSTDTQYF.

This clonotype was counted at least ten times. A read error may produce the germline difference seen at one junction end. The chain carries TRBV5-1 and TRBJ2-1; 9 nucleotides match TRBD1. The CDR3 covers 15 residues. Germline CDR1 SGHRS, CDR2 YFSETQ. CDR3 nucleotides: TGTGCCAGCAGACCCGGGACAGGGTCCTACAATGAGCAGTTCTTC. It specifies CASRPGTGSYNEQFF.

This chain connects TRBV7-9 to TRBJ1-1; D might be TRBD1 (6 bases). Trimming took 5 bases from V and 0 from J, leaving 16 bases between them. The CDR3 spans 16 residues. Germline CDR1 SEHNR, CDR2 FQNEAQ (reference sequence). Here the CDR3 reads CASSLGTGIMNTEAFF. CDR3 nucleotide sequence: TGTGCCAGCAGCCTTGGTACAGGGATCATGAACACTGAAGCTTTCTTT.

The chain uses TRBV6-5 and TRBJ2-7; 14 nucleotides agree with TRBD2. CDR3 size: 16 residues. V was clipped by 2 bases and J by 2 bases; unmatched bases: 2. CDR1 is MNHEY, CDR2 SVGAGI, per germline. CDR3 sequence (DNA): TGTGCCAGCAGTTACGGACTAGCGGGGGGAACCTACGAGCAGTACTTC. This translates into CASSYGLAGGTYEQYF.

Comment on this clonotype: Mismatch with germline at one junction end may stem from a read error. J is TRBJ2-6 and V is TRBV7-9, with a possible D match to TRBD2 (6 bases). The CDR3 is made up of 16 amino acids. In germline, CDR1 is SEHNR, CDR2 FQNEAQ (reference sequence). In nucleotides, the CDR3 is TGTGTCAGCAGCTTTATGGGCGGGGCTGGGGCCAACGTCCTGACTTTC. Its protein is CVSSFMGGAGANVLTF.

This clonotype turned up a few times. V gene TRBV7-9 combines with J gene TRBJ1-1; tentatively, D is TRBD1 (5 bases). The germline CDR1 and CDR2 sequences are SEHNR and FQNEAQ (reference sequence). This CDR3 has 13 amino acids. V was cut by 2 bases and J by 6 bases, with 10 bases left in between. Here the CDR3 reads CASSLSRDAEAFF. In DNA, the CDR3 is TGTGCCAGCAGCTTAAGCAGGGACGCTGAAGCTTTCTTT.

This clonotype was seen only a few times. This chain uses TRBV14 with TRBJ1-2; tentatively, D is TRBD1 (6 bases). The CDR3 covers 14 residues. Germline V gene data show CDR1 as SGHDN and CDR2 as FVKESK. V was shortened by 1 base and J by 4 bases, with 10 bases between the two germline ends. The CDR3 DNA reads TGTGCCAGCAGCCAAGGGACAGCAATCTATGGCTACACCTTC. Its protein is CASSQGTAIYGYTF.

The table lists this clonotype with a few counts. This chain joins TRBV20-1 and TRBJ1-5, with a weak D call TRBD1 (5 bases). V dropped 0 bases and J dropped 11 bases, with 11 bases sitting between them. This CDR3 region has 12 residues. Germline V gives CDR1 DFQATT, CDR2 SNEGSKA (reference sequence). CDR3 bases: TGCAGTGCTAGAGATCTCTGGGACTCCCAGCATTTT. It specifies CSARDLWDSQHF.

The rearrangement joins TRBV15 to TRBJ2-1; 11 bases are a match to TRBD2. After removal of 5 bases from V and 12 bases from J, the junction contained 9 bases not matched to a gene. Germline V gene data show CDR1 as LNHNV and CDR2 as YYDKDF (reference sequence). The length of the CDR3 is 14 residues. CDR3: CATSSGLAVGWQFF. CDR3 nucleotides: TGTGCCACCAGCTCGGGACTAGCGGTTGGGTGGCAGTTCTTC.

Regarding this clonotype: A much larger clone lies one base from this, so it may be a read error. This sequence joins TRBV6-5 and TRBJ1-2; 9 nucleotides match TRBD1. The germline V gene has CDR1 MNHEY and CDR2 SVGAGI. The CDR3 is made up of 14 amino acids. J gave up 8 bases and V 6 bases, and 10 bases lay outside the gene matches. CDR3 nucleotide sequence: TGTGCCAGCAGGTACCACAGGGGGCATGAGGGCTACACCTTC. It encodes CASRYHRGHEGYTF.

This clonotype was observed a handful of times. The rearrangement uses TRBV14 and TRBJ2-1, with D perhaps TRBD2 (6 bases). Trimming removed 1 base from V and 7 bases from J, with 8 bases in between. Germline lookup yields CDR1 SGHDN and CDR2 FVKESK. The CDR3 loop spans 13 amino acids. This CDR3 reads CASSQVGTNEQFF. Here the CDR3 DNA reads TGTGCCAGCAGCCAAGTCGGGACTAATGAGCAGTTCTTC.

The rearrangement uses TRBV7-9 and TRBJ2-5; weak D call: TRBD2 (6 bases). With 5 bases removed from V and 2 bases from J, the gap between germline ends came to 15 bases. The V gene's germline CDR1 is SEHNR and CDR2 FQNEAQ (reference sequence). CDR3 length: 15 amino acids. CDR3 sequence reads: CASSPLGRDQETQYF. The CDR3, as DNA: TGTGCCAGCAGCCCCCTCGGGCGGGATCAAGAGACCCAGTACTTC. The variable domain in full, with the rest retrieved from reference TRBV7-9 and TRBJ2-5, is DTGVSQNPRHKITKRGQNVTFRCDPISEHNRLYWYRQTLGQGPEFLTYFQNEAQLEKSRLLSDRFSAERPKGSFSTLEIQRTEQGDSAMYLCASSPLGRDQETQYFGPGTRLLVL.

This clonotype was seen a few times. The V and J genes are TRBV9 and TRBJ2-2; D may correspond to TRBD1 or TRBD2 (5 bases each). The germline gives CDR1 SGDLS, CDR2 YYNGEE. The CDR3 consists of 15 residues. Deletions cut 3 bases from V and 8 bases from J, with 17 bases between. The chain's CDR3 is CASSAGDLLTGELFF. The CDR3 bases are TGTGCCAGCAGCGCCGGGGACCTTCTAACTGGGGAGCTGTTTTTT.

Concerning this clonotype itself: A much larger clone differs by one base, so this may be a read error. This sequence joins TRBV7-2 and TRBJ1-4; D remains ambiguous. The CDR3 is 16 amino acids. Trimming shortened V by 1 base and J by 16 bases, and 25 bases separated the two germline ends. Germline lookup yields CDR1 SGHTA and CDR2 FQGNSA. The CDR3 coding sequence is TGTGCCAGCAGCTTAGGGGCACTAGCGGGCACAGATACGCAGTTTTTT. As protein: CASSLGALAGTDTQFF.

The chain uses TRBV5-1 and TRBJ2-7; possible D gene TRBD2, 6 bases. This CDR3 is built from 15 residues. V gave up 0 bases and J gave up 5 bases, with 15 bases separating them. Germline CDR1 is SGHRS and CDR2 is YFSETQ. CDR3 bases: TGCGCCAGCAGCTTGGCTAGGCGGGGCCGGGACGAGCAGTACTTC. It specifies CASSLARRGRDEQYF.

This clonotype was counted a few times. The gene calls are TRBV7-3 and TRBJ1-2; 7 nucleotides align to TRBD1. J was trimmed by 7 bases and V by 5 bases; bases with no gene match: 7. The germline CDR1 and CDR2 sequences are SGHTA and FQGTGA. CDR3 size: 13 residues. Written as DNA, the CDR3 is TGTGCCAGCAGCACCTCAGGGGGAGCTGGCTACACCTTC. This encodes CASSTSGGAGYTF.

The chain is built from TRBV4-3 and TRBJ2-1, with 8 bases lining up with TRBD2. The germline V gene encodes CDR1 LGHNA and CDR2 YSLEER. CDR3 length: 15 residues. Trimming at V came to 4 bases and at J to 5 bases, leaving 7 bases not matched to a gene. Here the CDR3 reads CASSPRYGRDNEQFF. DNA for the CDR3: TGCGCCAGCAGCCCCCGATACGGGAGGGACAATGAGCAGTTCTTC.

This clonotype was recorded a few times. The chain links TRBV24-1 to TRBJ2-1; 11 nucleotides line up with TRBD2. Germline V gene lookup returns CDR1 KGHDR and CDR2 SFDVKD. The V segment lost 4 bases and the J segment 8 bases; nucleotides outside the gene matches: 15. This CDR3 has 18 residues. The CDR3 DNA reads TGTGCCACCAGTGAGTTTTTACTGACTAGCGGGGCCCCCTATGAGCAGTTCTTC. Its translation is CATSEFLLTSGAPYEQFF.

CDR3 sequence reads: CSASGCYGYTF. Here the CDR3 DNA reads TGCAGTGCTAGTGGGTGCTATGGCTACACCTTC. The chain has TRBV20-1 and TRBJ1-2; D remains unclear. The CDR3 has 11 residues. The V gene's germline CDR1 is DFQATT and CDR2 SNEGSKA (reference sequence). V lost 3 bases, J lost 4 bases, and 6 bases lay in between.

This clonotype was seen a handful of times. The V and J genes are TRBV20-1 and TRBJ2-1, with 12 bases lining up with TRBD2. The CDR3 totals 15 residues. The J segment lost 7 bases and the V segment lost 6 bases, leaving 10 bases of the junction unmatched. CDR1 is DFQATT, CDR2 SNEGSKA, per germline (reference sequence). The CDR3 loop is CSAPKLAGGLNEQFF. The CDR3 nucleotides read TGCAGTGCGCCTAAGCTAGCGGGGGGGCTGAATGAGCAGTTCTTC.

This clonotype has a single count. A read error may explain this, as a much larger clone is one base away. The chain links TRBV20-1 to TRBJ2-7, with 7 bases fitting TRBD1. Germline CDR1 and CDR2: DFQATT and SNEGSKA (reference sequence). The CDR3 sequence is 11 residues long. J was trimmed by 11 bases and V by 5 bases; bases with no gene match: 9. CDR3 region: CSASLDRLKYF. The CDR3 DNA sequence: TGCAGTGCTTCCCTGGACAGGCTAAAGTACTTC.

The table lists this clonotype with many counts. The V and J genes are TRBV12-3 or TRBV12-4 and TRBJ2-3; D perhaps matches TRBD1 (6 bases). The CDR3 runs to 14 residues. V lost 7 bases to trimming and J lost 5 bases, with 16 bases between them. The CDR3, as DNA: TGTGCCAGCATACGACCAGGGGCAGGAGATACGCAGTATTTT. This encodes CASIRPGAGDTQYF.

This chain uses TRBV28 with TRBJ1-6; 7 positions match TRBD1. After removal of 8 bases from V and 14 bases from J, the junction contained 12 bases not matched to a gene. In germline, CDR1 is MDHEN, CDR2 SYDVKM. The CDR3 covers 13 residues. CDR3 in DNA: TGTGCCAGCGGAGGTTGGACAGGCCAGGCCCTCCACTTT. Its protein product is CASGGWTGQALHF.

This clonotype was seen repeatedly, ten times or more. This chain uses TRBV6-5 with TRBJ2-7; TRBD1 matches 10 bases. Per germline, CDR1 MNHEY and CDR2 SVGAGI. The CDR3 loop spans 13 amino acids. V lost 5 bases, J lost 6 bases, and 4 bases stayed unmatched. The CDR3 region has the DNA TGTGCCAGCAGTACCCGGACAGGGGGCGAGCAGTACTTC. It specifies CASSTRTGGEQYF.

The chain is built from TRBV7-9 and TRBJ2-5; D is unresolved. Trimming stripped 6 bases from V and 2 bases from J, with 10 bases between. Per germline, CDR1 SEHNR and CDR2 FQNEAQ (reference sequence). The CDR3 is 13 residues long. In nucleotides, the CDR3 is TGTGCCAGCAGGCCAACAGAGCAAGAGACCCAGTACTTC. It codes for CASRPTEQETQYF.

V is TRBV20-1 and J is TRBJ2-1; TRBD2 matches at 10 bases. There are 16 residues in the CDR3. V gave up 3 bases and J gave up 2 bases; unmatched junction bases: 7. Germline values: CDR1 DFQATT, CDR2 SNEGSKA (reference sequence). For the CDR3, the DNA is TGCAGTGCTAGGGTACCGGGACTAGCGACCTACAATGAGCAGTTCTTC. Translating it yields CSARVPGLATYNEQFF.

This chain links TRBV20-1 with TRBJ2-5, with D maybe TRBD1 (5 bases). Judging by the DNA end, TRBJ2-7 fits better; the J call may be wrong. This CDR3 is 11 amino acids long. CDR1 and CDR2 (germline): DFQATT, SNEGSKA (reference sequence). In DNA, the CDR3 is TGCAGTGCCCTCAGGGTCCACGAGCAGTACTTC. It yields the protein CSALRVHEQYF.

This clonotype was detected only a few times. The V call is TRBV20-1, the J call TRBJ2-3; 15 nucleotides line up with TRBD2. The CDR3 runs to 17 residues. J was trimmed by 5 bases and V by 3 bases; bases with no gene match: 9. The germline gives CDR1 DFQATT, CDR2 SNEGSKA (reference sequence). The CDR3 spells CSASGTSGGHGVDTQYF. The CDR3, as DNA: TGCAGTGCTAGCGGGACTAGCGGGGGGCACGGGGTAGATACGCAGTATTTT.

This clonotype was found a few times. This chain links TRBV7-9 with TRBJ2-7, with 7 bases identical to TRBD1. There are 15 residues in the CDR3. V shed 6 bases and J 2 bases; nucleotides not matched to a gene: 10. Germline V CDR1 and CDR2: SEHNR, FQNEAQ (reference sequence). Written as DNA, the CDR3 is TGTGCCAGCAGTCCCACCGGGACAGTGACCTACGAGCAGTACTTC. Residues: CASSPTGTVTYEQYF.

V gene TRBV20-1 combines with J gene TRBJ2-7; D possibly uses TRBD1 or TRBD2 (6 bases each). Germline loops: CDR1 DFQATT, CDR2 SNEGSKA (reference sequence). The CDR3 is made up of 13 amino acids. Trimming pared 6 bases from V and 2 bases from J, leaving 14 bases between. DNA for the CDR3: TGCAGTGCCACCCGGGGGCGGACCTACGAGCAGTACTTC. This codes for CSATRGRTYEQYF.

To note about this clonotype: A read error may be the cause here, since a much bigger clone is one base away. This chain connects TRBV7-9 to TRBJ2-1; D is perhaps TRBD1 (6 bases). The CDR3 has 15 amino acids. The germline gives CDR1 SEHNR, CDR2 FQNEAQ (reference sequence). CDR3 sequence: CASSLPGDAYNEQVF. The CDR3 DNA is TGTGCCAGCAGCTTACCAGGGGATGCCTACAATGAGCAGGTCTTC.